These 20 T cell receptor beta chains were all obtained from the same sample, sequenced in a study of graft-versus-host responses after intestinal transplantation (dated by TCRdb to the early 2020s). No antigen has been assigned to these receptors. The time point label of this sample denotes: cells obtained before transplantation from donor or recipient. Library construction relied on the immunoSEQ multiplex PCR assay. TCRdb took over this immuneACCESS table, retaining in-frame rearrangements with V and J assigned. Such tables are incomplete; in checked studies, under half of the missing clones stem from an unresolved V gene, and the remainder is unexplained. This sample comprises 65,000 to 90,000 clones, around 90% of them detected only once. Of the sample, around 2.6% is held by the ten largest clones. The source was unstimulated CD8+ T cells sorted from spleen or lymph node cells, collected before intestinal transplant. Receptors originate from a human donor who received an intestinal transplant.

The gene calls are TRBV19 and TRBJ1-5; 7 bases align to TRBD1. Germline assignment: CDR1 LNHDA and CDR2 SQIVND (reference sequence). This CDR3 is 13 amino acids long. V lost 7 bases to trimming and J lost 7 bases; unmatched junction nucleotides: 7. DNA of the CDR3: TGTGCCAGTACCAGACAGGGAACGCAGCCCCAGCATTTT. This encodes CASTRQGTQPQHF.

The chain recombines TRBV13 with TRBJ2-7, with 8 bases that match TRBD2. Germline V gene lookup returns CDR1 PRHDT and CDR2 FYEKMQ (reference sequence). This CDR3 is 17 amino acids long. The V gene end was trimmed by 5 bases and the J gene end by 2 bases; junction bases not matched to a gene: 14. The CDR3 is CASSPNHYTSGPYEQYF. DNA of the CDR3: TGTGCCAGCAGCCCTAACCACTATACTAGCGGACCCTACGAGCAGTACTTC.

This chain connects TRBV6-5 to TRBJ2-3; 9 positions agree with TRBD2. Germline V gives CDR1 MNHEY, CDR2 SVGAGI. CDR3 length: 15 amino acids. Trimming removed 5 bases from V and 2 bases from J; junction bases left unmatched: 5. The CDR3 spells CASSAGTSHTDTQYF. The CDR3 coding sequence is TGTGCCAGCAGTGCCGGGACTAGCCACACAGATACGCAGTATTTT.

J is TRBJ2-7 and V is TRBV6-5, with 7 bases aligning to TRBD1. The germline CDR1 and CDR2 sequences are MNHEY and SVGAGI. The CDR3 sequence is 15 residues long. Trimming took 2 bases from V and 2 from J; bases not matched to a gene: 6. CDR3 amino acids: CASSYMFGTAYEQYF. Here the CDR3 DNA reads TGTGCCAGCAGTTACATGTTCGGGACAGCCTACGAGCAGTACTTC.

V usage is TRBV9 and J usage is TRBJ2-1; TRBD2 matches at 14 bases. Germline V gene sequence: CDR1 SGDLS, CDR2 YYNGEE. The CDR3 has 16 residues. Trimming cost V 5 bases and J 5 bases; bases outside gene matches: 6. Here the CDR3 DNA reads TGTGCCAGCAGTTCGGGACTAGCGGGAGTTAACAATGAGCAGTTCTTC. It encodes CASSSGLAGVNNEQFF.

This chain connects TRBV4-1 to TRBJ2-5; 14 bases fit TRBD2. V shed 1 base and J 3 bases; nucleotides not matched to a gene: 4. The CDR3 has 17 residues. CDR1 is MGHRA, CDR2 YSYEKL, per germline. CDR3 in DNA: TGCGCCAGCAGCCAAGTAATGGGACTAGCGGGAGAAGAGACCCAGTACTTC. It codes for CASSQVMGLAGEETQYF.

This chain links TRBV7-9 with TRBJ2-7; TRBD1 matches 8 bases. This CDR3 spans 14 amino acids. Germline loops: CDR1 SEHNR, CDR2 FQNEAQ (reference sequence). V gave up 5 bases and J gave up 5 bases; unmatched junction bases: 8. The CDR3 loop reads CASSHPTGAHEQYF. CDR3 nucleotide sequence: TGTGCCAGCAGCCACCCGACAGGGGCCCACGAGCAGTACTTC.

V usage is TRBV7-9 and J usage is TRBJ2-1; 10 bases are shared with TRBD1. CDR1 is SEHNR and CDR2 is FQNEAQ in the germline V gene (reference sequence). The length of the CDR3 is 15 residues. With V trimmed by 5 bases and J by 6 bases, 7 bases remained unmatched. The CDR3, as DNA: TGTGCCAGCAGCCGAGTGGGACAGGGGATCAATGAGCAGTTCTTC. As protein: CASSRVGQGINEQFF.

This rearrangement joins TRBV5-1 to TRBJ2-2, with a weak D call TRBD2 (7 bases). The ends were cut back, 4 bases at V and 0 bases at J, with 13 bases in the middle. In germline, CDR1 is SGHRS, CDR2 YFSETQ. The CDR3 sequence is 16 residues long. The CDR3 spells CASSPWGGANTGELFF. The CDR3 DNA is TGCGCCAGCAGCCCTTGGGGGGGCGCGAACACCGGGGAGCTGTTTTTT.

The J gene is TRBJ2-1, the V gene TRBV7-2; 11 nucleotides match TRBD2. CDR1 and CDR2 (germline): SGHTA, FQGNSA. Trimming cost V 2 bases and J 7 bases; bases outside gene matches: 1. The CDR3 has 14 amino acids. The CDR3 loop is CASSLTSGSNEQFF. As DNA, the CDR3 is TGTGCCAGCAGCTTAACTAGCGGGAGTAATGAGCAGTTCTTC.

The CDR3 region has the DNA TGTGCCAGCAGCATTGGCCCGAACACCATATATTTT. It yields the protein CASSIGPNTIYF. V usage is TRBV11-2 and J usage is TRBJ1-3; D is undetermined. V lost 5 bases, J lost 7 bases, and 9 bases lay in between. The germline V gene has CDR1 SGHAT and CDR2 FQNNGV. CDR3 length: 12 residues.

This rearrangement joins TRBV7-6 to TRBJ1-1; 8 bases are shared with TRBD1. CDR3 size: 17 residues. CDR1 is SGHVS and CDR2 is FNYEAQ in the germline V gene. Unmatched junction bases numbered 11, after V lost 2 bases and J lost 3 bases. The CDR3 DNA follows: TGTGCCAGCAGCTTAATGGGATGGGGACAGGCGGACACTGAAGCTTTCTTT. This codes for CASSLMGWGQADTEAFF.

This sequence joins TRBV28 and TRBJ1-5; the match to TRBD1 covers 12 bases. The CDR3 totals 18 residues. Trimming at V came to 5 bases and at J to 1 base, leaving 9 bases not matched to a gene. Germline CDR1 and CDR2: MDHEN and SYDVKM. The CDR3 loop reads CASSLGTGGAWSNQPQHF. The CDR3 DNA reads as TGTGCCAGCAGTCTCGGGACAGGGGGCGCGTGGAGCAATCAGCCCCAGCATTTT.

The V call is TRBV11-1, the J call TRBJ1-2, with a possible D match to TRBD1 (5 bases). V lost 5 bases and J lost 6, with 13 bases in between. Germline-derived CDR1 and CDR2 are SGHAT and FQDESV (reference sequence). CDR3 length: 13 amino acids. DNA of the CDR3: TGTGCCAGCAGCCAACGGGGGGAAGATGGCTACACCTTC. Protein: CASSQRGEDGYTF.

A few counts support this clone. This chain uses TRBV19 with TRBJ2-1, with 10 nucleotides matching TRBD1. There are 15 residues in the CDR3. V lost 4 bases and J lost 9; bases outside the gene matches: 9. CDR1 is LNHDA, CDR2 SQIVND, per germline (reference sequence). The CDR3 nucleotides are TGTGCCAGTAGTAAGTGGGGACAGGGGATGGCTGAGCAGTTCTTC. It encodes CASSKWGQGMAEQFF. Based on the CDR3 plus reference TRBV19 and TRBJ2-1, the full variable domain is DGGITQSPKYLFRKEGQNVTLSCEQNLNHDAMYWYRQDPGQGLRLIYYSQIVNDFQKGDIAEGYSVSREKKESFPLTVTSAQKNPTAFYLCASSKWGQGMAEQFFGPGTRLTVL.

The chain has TRBV4-1 and TRBJ1-4, with 8 bases matching TRBD1. CDR3 length equals 15 residues. Germline lookup yields CDR1 MGHRA and CDR2 YSYEKL. The V and J ends lost 6 bases and 7 bases, in that order; junction bases with no gene match: 10. The CDR3 region is CASSRTGIWGEKLFF. The CDR3 DNA is TGCGCCAGCAGTAGGACAGGGATTTGGGGTGAAAAACTGTTTTTT.

This rearrangement joins TRBV27 to TRBJ1-2; D is unclear. The CDR3 length is 13 residues. Trimming pared 5 bases from V and 4 bases from J, leaving 11 bases between. CDR1 is MNHEY, CDR2 SMNVEV, per germline (reference sequence). DNA for the CDR3: TGTGCCAGCAGTAAAGGAGGGTTCTATGGCTACACCTTC. Protein sequence: CASSKGGFYGYTF.

This clone was counted a single time. V and J are TRBV7-6 and TRBJ2-7; D is possibly TRBD2 (6 bases). The CDR3 is 15 residues long. The germline gives CDR1 SGHVS, CDR2 FNYEAQ. The V end lost 4 bases, the J end lost 0 bases, and 13 bases lay between the germline ends. For the CDR3, the DNA is TGTGCCAGCAGCTCTTACACGGGACTCTCCTACGAGCAGTACTTC. Its translation: CASSSYTGLSYEQYF.

V is TRBV27 and J is TRBJ2-7; 11 nucleotides agree with TRBD2. V lost 5 bases and J lost 2; bases outside the gene matches: 2. This CDR3 has 14 amino acids. Germline values: CDR1 MNHEY, CDR2 SMNVEV (reference sequence). CDR3 DNA sequence: TGTGCCAGCAGTATAGCGGGAGGGCCCTACGAGCAGTACTTC. The encoded protein is CASSIAGGPYEQYF.

The chain is built from TRBV9 and TRBJ2-3; 10 bases map to TRBD2. V lost 2 bases, J lost 6 bases, and 9 bases stayed unmatched. Germline assignment: CDR1 SGDLS and CDR2 YYNGEE. The CDR3 is made up of 16 amino acids. The CDR3 loop is CASSVVASGRADTQYF. DNA of the CDR3: TGTGCCAGCAGCGTCGTGGCTAGCGGGAGAGCGGATACGCAGTATTTT.